The 21 T cell receptor beta chains reported below all come from one sample, sequenced in a study of T cell repertoires in cytomegalovirus infection. TCRdb fed the reads into MiXCR, producing one record per CDR3 protein. In the table there are around 310,000 distinct CDR3 sequences, roughly 28% of which are singletons. The antigens these receptors bind are not known. The sequencing here drew on cultured PBMCs, taken from culture after CMV antigen stimulation. These receptors were taken from a human donor in good health (CMV status not recorded). Some clones in this sample may be carry-over from other donors' samples.

This clonotype appeared a few times. This chain joins TRBV14 and TRBJ1-1, with D hard to call. V was trimmed by 0 bases and J by 1 base, leaving 18 bases between them. The CDR3 is made up of 18 amino acids. Germline CDR1 SGHDN, CDR2 FVKESK. CDR3 loop: CASSQERRASNWNTEAFF. In DNA, the CDR3 is TGTGCCAGCAGCCAAGAACGTCGGGCGTCAAATTGGAACACTGAAGCTTTCTTT.

This clonotype was counted only a few times. V is TRBV7-2 and J is TRBJ1-6; TRBD1 might be the D (6 bases). The CDR3 length is 14 residues. Deletions cut 3 bases from V and 6 bases from J, with 9 bases between. CDR1 and CDR2 (germline): SGHTA, FQGNSA. The CDR3 is CASSFRTANSPLHF. CDR3 bases: TGTGCCAGCAGCTTCCGGACAGCTAATTCACCCCTCCACTTT.

A few counts support this clonotype. V gene TRBV11-2 combines with J gene TRBJ2-4; 12 bases are shared with TRBD2. J gave up 3 bases and V 5 bases, and 14 bases lay outside the gene matches. Germline V CDR1 and CDR2: SGHAT, FQNNGV. This CDR3 contains 19 residues. The CDR3 loop reads CASSPRLRTSGIGKNIQYF. CDR3 bases: TGTGCCAGCAGCCCCCGCCTCAGGACTAGCGGGATTGGCAAAAACATTCAGTACTTC.

There are many counts of this clonotype. The chain is built from TRBV7-9 and TRBJ2-5; D might be TRBD2 (7 bases). V lost 6 bases and J 3 bases, leaving 17 bases between the germline ends. The CDR3 totals 15 residues. Germline CDR1 and CDR2: SEHNR and FQNEAQ (reference sequence). The CDR3 bases are TGTGCCAGCAGTCGCAAACAGGGAGGGAAAGAGACCCAGTACTTC. Residues: CASSRKQGGKETQYF.

This clonotype was detected a few times. The genes are TRBV10-3 and TRBJ2-1, with a possible D match to TRBD2 (6 bases). The length of the CDR3 is 13 residues. The germline V and J ends were trimmed by 10 bases and 9 bases, with 19 bases remaining between them. CDR1 and CDR2 from the germline V gene are ENHRY and SYGVKD. The CDR3 is CATRLVLDREQFF. CDR3 nucleotides: TGTGCCACCAGACTAGTGTTGGATCGTGAGCAGTTCTTC.

J is TRBJ2-1 and V is TRBV27, with D possibly matching TRBD2 (6 bases). This CDR3 contains 17 residues. CDR1 is MNHEY, CDR2 SMNVEV, per germline (reference sequence). V dropped 4 bases and J dropped 4 bases, with 20 bases sitting between them. In DNA form, the CDR3 reads TGTGCCAGCAGTTACAGCGTAGGGGACTCGGGGTACAATGAGCAGTTCTTC. It specifies CASSYSVGDSGYNEQFF.

The rearrangement links TRBV7-9 to TRBJ2-3; 9 bases fit TRBD2. The CDR3 has 18 residues. V was pared by 5 bases and J by 2 bases, with 14 bases of the junction left unmatched. Germline V gives CDR1 SEHNR, CDR2 FQNEAQ (reference sequence). CDR3 nucleotide sequence: TGTGCCAGCAGCCCCCACCGGGGGGGCGGGGGGGCCACAGATACGCAGTATTTT. Protein: CASSPHRGGGGATDTQYF.

This clonotype was seen more than once but under ten times. This sequence joins TRBV6-1 and TRBJ2-1; D unclear. The CDR3 totals 13 residues. Germline V gene lookup returns CDR1 MNHNS and CDR2 SASEGT. With 3 bases removed from V and 7 bases from J, the gap between germline ends came to 10 bases. CDR3 loop: CASSDQQRNEQFF. The CDR3 coding sequence is TGTGCCAGCAGTGACCAACAGAGGAATGAGCAGTTCTTC.

The chain is built from TRBV12-3 or TRBV12-4 and TRBJ1-2; unclear D gene. CDR3 length: 16 residues. Trimming removed 0 bases from V and 1 base from J, with 12 bases in between. CDR3 in DNA: TGTGCCAGCAGTTTAGCGCTCAGTTCACGTAACTATGGCTACACCTTC. Protein sequence: CASSLALSSRNYGYTF.

V gene TRBV18 combines with J gene TRBJ1-2; 7 bases match TRBD1. This CDR3 contains 14 residues. Germline CDR1 is KGHSH and CDR2 is LQKENI. V shed 3 bases and J 2 bases; nucleotides not matched to a gene: 3. The CDR3 region is CASSPSTGNYGYTF. The CDR3 DNA sequence: TGTGCCAGCTCACCCTCGACAGGGAACTATGGCTACACCTTC.

This clonotype occurred many times. The chain couples TRBV7-6 to TRBJ1-1, with a possible D match to TRBD1 (5 bases). Per germline, CDR1 SGHVS and CDR2 FNYEAQ. The CDR3 runs 16 residues. V was trimmed by 2 bases and J by 0 bases, leaving 13 bases between them. The CDR3: CASSLSSRGVNTEAFF. The CDR3 DNA is TGTGCCAGCAGCTTAAGTAGTCGGGGGGTGAACACTGAAGCTTTCTTT. The variable domain in full, with the rest retrieved from reference TRBV7-6 and TRBJ1-1, is GAGVSQSPRYKVTKRGQDVALRCDPISGHVSLYWYRQALGQGPEFLTYFNYEAQQDKSGLPNDRFSAERPEGSISTLTIQRTEQRDSAMYRCASSLSSRGVNTEAFFGQGTRLTVV.

Here the CDR3 DNA reads TGTGCCAGCAGCTTAGGGGGGTCGGACTATGGCTACACCTTC. Amino acid sequence: CASSLGGSDYGYTF. This chain connects TRBV7-4 to TRBJ1-2; D is possibly TRBD1 (5 bases). The ends were cut back, 1 base at V and 3 bases at J, with 9 bases in the middle. The CDR3 is 14 amino acids. Germline V CDR1 and CDR2: SGHVT, SQSDAQ.

The rearrangement joins TRBV7-2 to TRBJ1-4; 9 nucleotides match TRBD1. Germline V CDR1 and CDR2: SGHTA, FQGNSA. J gave up 6 bases and V 1 base, and 3 bases lay outside the gene matches. CDR3 size: 15 residues. The CDR3 loop is CASSLGGQGYEKLFF. The CDR3 DNA follows: TGTGCCAGCAGCTTAGGGGGACAGGGTTATGAAAAACTGTTTTTT.

V and J are TRBV11-2 and TRBJ2-5, with D uncertain. The ends were cut back, 0 bases at V and 7 bases at J, with 9 bases in the middle. This CDR3 contains 13 residues. In germline, CDR1 is SGHAT, CDR2 FQNNGV. The CDR3 loop is CASSLDPSATQYF. The CDR3 nucleotides read TGTGCCAGCAGCTTAGATCCCTCAGCGACCCAGTACTTC. Full variable domain (rest looked up from reference TRBV11-2 and TRBJ2-5): EAGVAQSPRYKIIEKRQSVAFWCNPISGHATLYWYQQILGQGPKLLIQFQNNGVVDDSQLPKDRFSAERLKGVDSTLKIQPAKLEDSAVYLCASSLDPSATQYFGPGTRLLVL.

The genes are TRBV28 and TRBJ1-4; D is undetermined. Trimming left V 6 bases short and J 0 bases short, with 8 bases between. This CDR3 is built from 14 residues. The germline CDR1 and CDR2 sequences are MDHEN and SYDVKM. The CDR3 coding sequence is TGTGCCAGCAGAAGTGGACCAACTAATGAAAAACTGTTTTTT. It yields the protein CASRSGPTNEKLFF.

This rearrangement joins TRBV19 to TRBJ1-2; 11 bases line up with TRBD1. The germline V gene encodes CDR1 LNHDA and CDR2 SQIVND (reference sequence). The J segment lost 4 bases and the V segment lost 7 bases, leaving 5 bases of the junction unmatched. This CDR3 has 14 amino acids. This CDR3 is CASTRDRGTYGYTF. The DNA of the CDR3 is TGTGCCAGTACCCGGGACAGGGGGACCTATGGCTACACCTTC. Combining the CDR3 with reference TRBV19 and TRBJ1-2 gives the whole variable domain DGGITQSPKYLFRKEGQNVTLSCEQNLNHDAMYWYRQDPGQGLRLIYYSQIVNDFQKGDIAEGYSVSREKKESFPLTVTSAQKNPTAFYLCASTRDRGTYGYTFGSGTRLTVV.

This clonotype was observed a handful of times. This chain uses TRBV19 with TRBJ1-5; D is unresolved. Germline-derived CDR1 and CDR2 are LNHDA and SQIVND (reference sequence). This CDR3 contains 14 residues. Trimming removed 7 bases at V and 0 bases at J, with 10 bases between. The CDR3 reads CASNGQYSNQPQHF. CDR3 DNA sequence: TGTGCCAGTAACGGGCAGTATAGCAATCAGCCCCAGCATTTT.

The chain employs TRBV6-5 and TRBJ1-6; D may be TRBD1 (5 bases). In germline, CDR1 is MNHEY, CDR2 SVGAGI. V shed 0 bases and J shed 10 bases, with 10 bases lying between them. The CDR3 has 14 residues. CDR3 sequence (DNA): TGTGCCAGCAGTTACTCGGTGGGGGGATCACCCCTCCACTTT. Its protein is CASSYSVGGSPLHF.

This clonotype was seen only a few times. The rearrangement uses TRBV7-6 and TRBJ2-2; possible D gene TRBD2, 5 bases. The germline V gene encodes CDR1 SGHVS and CDR2 FNYEAQ. CDR3 length: 15 residues. Trimming took 1 base from V and 6 from J, leaving 12 bases between them. CDR3 DNA sequence: TGTGCCAGCAGCTTAGTTGTCGGGAAGCCCGGGGAGCTGTTTTTT. Translation gives CASSLVVGKPGELFF.

This sequence joins TRBV11-2 and TRBJ2-5; perhaps D is TRBD1 or TRBD2 (5 bases each). The CDR3 loop spans 14 amino acids. V gave up 4 bases and J gave up 7 bases, with 16 bases separating them. Per the germline V gene, CDR1 is SGHAT and CDR2 is FQNNGV. CDR3 sequence reads: CASSSHGASGTQYF. In DNA, the CDR3 is TGTGCCAGCAGCTCCCACGGGGCGTCAGGGACCCAGTACTTC.

This clonotype was found many times. The chain joins TRBV7-3 to TRBJ1-1; no clear D gene. With 2 bases removed from V and 5 bases from J, the gap between germline ends came to 9 bases. Germline V gene lookup returns CDR1 SGHTA and CDR2 FQGTGA. The CDR3 totals 13 residues. For the CDR3, the DNA is TGTGCCAGCAGCTTAGGCACCGGGACTGAAGCTTTCTTT. Protein: CASSLGTGTEAFF.